Only a few counts were recorded for the clone carrying this TCR beta chain. This CDR3 has 13 residues. CDR1 is GTSNPN and CDR2 is SVGIG in the germline V gene (reference sequence). The V end lost 5 bases, the J end lost 0 bases, and 10 bases lay between the germline ends. This specimen comes from a study of cytomegalovirus exposure and HLA in healthy donors. PCR used 60 Vbeta primers and 13 Jbeta primers. Sequenced by immunoSEQ multiplex PCR; TCRdb stores in-frame clones only, minus some. Of under 150,000 clones detected, around three quarters appear once; the ten largest clones hold nearly 7%. The sequence derives from a man between 40 and 49 years old in good health and CMV-seropositive. The chain is built from TRBV30 and TRBJ1-1; tentatively, D is TRBD1 (5 bases). The sequenced material came from PBMCs. The chain's CDR3 is CAWVGGMNTEAFF. The CDR3 DNA follows: TGTGCCTGGGTGGGGGGGATGAACACTGAAGCTTTCTTT.